In its sample, the clone carrying this TCR beta chain was seen once. Per the study methods: Cell counts per sample came from amplifying reference gene primers. Assay: immunoSEQ multiplex PCR; the TCRdb copy retains only in-frame clones and omits some. D and trimming come from the DNA, and the V and J calls and clone size come from that table. The data contain about 240,000 clones, about four fifths of them singletons. The sample originates from a study of blood T cell repertoires in COVID-19. Study details: Samples representing acute and convalescent COVID-19 were sourced from the United States, Italy and Spain. PBMCs, B-cell-depleted T cells, or T cells were the source of the cDNA or gDNA that made up the material.

Trimming took off 4 bases at V and 5 bases at J, with 23 bases between the two ends. Germline V gene sequence: CDR1 SNHLY, CDR2 FYNNEI. The CDR3 runs 17 residues. This clonotype originated in a woman under 30 with acute or convalescent COVID-19. Sequencing was performed on peripheral blood. The chain has TRBV2 and TRBJ2-5; D may be TRBD1 (5 bases). CDR3 coding DNA: TGTGCCAGCAGTGCCGACCCCGGCAGGCCCAAGGGGGAGACCCAGTACTTC. It translates to CASSADPGRPKGETQYF.